This passage covers 31 T cell receptor beta chains from one sample sequenced in a study of beta chain features in type 1 diabetes (dated by TCRdb to 2017 to 2018). The library was made by the immunoSEQ multiplex PCR assay. The High Capacity cDNA Reverse Transcription Kit was used to reverse transcribe all of the isolated RNA, meaning that expressed TCRB transcripts were what got sequenced. Here the immuneACCESS table is served through TCRdb, limited to in-frame sequences with V and J called. Missing clones are a known gap in these copies; in checked studies unresolved V genes cover under half, and the rest lacks a known reason. This sample comprises a few hundred thousand clones, less than 20% of them detected only once. The top ten clonotypes cover around 0.04% of the sample. Sequenced input: naive CD4+ T cells from blood. Read against the paper, the sample's cell subset or site label means: true naive CD4+ T cells. Every receptor here comes from a young woman in good health.

The chain employs TRBV2 and TRBJ2-1; 9 bases are a match to TRBD1. The germline CDR1 and CDR2 sequences are SNHLY and FYNNEI. CDR3 size: 12 residues. The J segment lost 14 bases and the V segment lost 9 bases, leaving 11 bases of the junction unmatched. For the CDR3, the DNA is TGTGCCAGTGGTCCGGGACAGGGTACGAAGTTCTTC. Its protein is CASGPGQGTKFF.

This clone was detected a few times. The chain employs TRBV9 and TRBJ2-7; 9 nucleotides line up with TRBD1. V shed 4 bases and J 3 bases; nucleotides not matched to a gene: 8. This CDR3 has 15 residues. In germline, CDR1 is SGDLS, CDR2 YYNGEE. The DNA for the CDR3 is TGTGCCAGCAGCATCCTCCCGGGACAGGGCTACGAGCAGTACTTC. This encodes CASSILPGQGYEQYF. The full variable domain, its missing parts supplied by reference TRBV9 and TRBJ2-7, is DSGVTQTPKHLITATGQRVTLRCSPRSGDLSVYWYQQSLDQGLQFLIQYYNGEERAKGNILERFSAQQFPDLHSELNLSSLELGDSALYFCASSILPGQGYEQYFGPGTRLTVT.

This clone turned up a few times. The J gene is TRBJ1-2, the V gene TRBV30, with 8 positions matching TRBD1. The CDR3 spans 16 residues. Germline V gene sequence: CDR1 GTSNPN, CDR2 SVGIG (reference sequence). Trimming at V came to 3 bases and at J to 4 bases, leaving 13 bases not matched to a gene. The CDR3 loop is CAWRDPSTGGGYGYTF. As DNA, the CDR3 is TGTGCCTGGAGGGATCCCTCAACAGGGGGAGGCTATGGCTACACCTTC.

V gene TRBV14 combines with J gene TRBJ1-5; TRBD1 is a possible D gene (5 bases). CDR3 length: 13 amino acids. Trimming pared 4 bases from V and 6 bases from J, leaving 10 bases between. The germline V gene has CDR1 SGHDN and CDR2 FVKESK. The CDR3 spells CASSLRGGQPQHF. CDR3 nucleotides: TGTGCCAGCAGCCTAAGGGGCGGTCAGCCCCAGCATTTT.

This clone was counted only a few times. This CDR3 is CASSQEWAGKGSPLHF. Written as DNA, the CDR3 is TGCGCCAGCAGCCAAGAATGGGCGGGTAAAGGTTCACCCCTCCACTTT. This chain links TRBV4-3 with TRBJ1-6; D is undetermined. V was cut by 0 bases and J by 9 bases, with 15 bases left in between. Germline CDR1 reads LGHNA; CDR2 reads YSLEER. This CDR3 is built from 16 residues.

CDR3 in amino acids: CASSPPLETQYF. The CDR3 DNA reads TGTGCCAGCAGCCCCCCCTTAGAGACCCAGTACTTC. The chain is built from TRBV7-2 and TRBJ2-5; D ambiguous. Trimming took off 5 bases at V and 4 bases at J, with 8 bases between the two ends. CDR1 is SGHTA and CDR2 is FQGNSA in the germline V gene. This CDR3 is 12 amino acids long. Complete variable domain (other parts from reference TRBV7-2 and TRBJ2-5): GAGVSQSPSNKVTEKGKDVELRCDPISGHTALYWYRQSLGQGLEFLIYFQGNSAPDKSGLPSDRFSAERTGGSVSTLTIQRTQQEDSAVYLCASSPPLETQYFGPGTRLLVL.

V gene TRBV4-3 combines with J gene TRBJ1-1; no reliable D call. CDR1 and CDR2 (germline): LGHNA, YSLEER. V was pared by 3 bases and J by 4 bases, with 21 bases between. The CDR3 is made up of 17 amino acids. CDR3 residues: CASSQAVHAVRGTEAFF. In DNA form, the CDR3 reads TGCGCCAGCAGCCAGGCAGTTCACGCCGTCAGAGGCACTGAAGCTTTCTTT.

This clone was recorded a few times. The gene calls are TRBV30 and TRBJ2-3; 8 bases line up with TRBD2. Per germline, CDR1 GTSNPN and CDR2 SVGIG (reference sequence). The trim removed 2 bases at V and 2 bases at J, leaving 12 bases unmatched. The CDR3 contains 17 residues. CDR3 sequence: CAWSIWPSGSLTDTQYF. The DNA for the CDR3 is TGTGCCTGGAGTATTTGGCCGAGCGGGAGCCTCACAGATACGCAGTATTTT.

This clone was seen a few times. The chain carries TRBV29-1 and TRBJ1-1; 7 bases map to TRBD1. The V gene end was trimmed by 3 bases and the J gene end by 10 bases; junction bases not matched to a gene: 8. The CDR3 loop spans 12 amino acids. Germline V lookup: CDR1 SQVTM, CDR2 ANQGSEA. As DNA, the CDR3 is TGCAGCGTTGAGGTGACAGGGTACGTAGCTTTCTTT. As protein: CSVEVTGYVAFF.

The rearrangement joins TRBV14 to TRBJ2-1; D remains unclear. The CDR3 extends over 12 amino acids. Trimming pared 0 bases from V and 7 bases from J, leaving 4 bases between. Germline assignment: CDR1 SGHDN and CDR2 FVKESK. Here the CDR3 reads CASSQDYNEQFF. The DNA of the CDR3 is TGTGCCAGCAGCCAAGACTATAATGAGCAGTTCTTC.

The chain uses TRBV5-1 and TRBJ2-1, with D hard to call. The CDR3 runs to 14 residues. The V end lost 0 bases, the J end lost 2 bases, and 6 bases lay between the germline ends. Germline V lookup: CDR1 SGHRS, CDR2 YFSETQ. The CDR3 DNA is TGCGCCAGCAGCTTGGTGGAGACCTACAATGAGCAGTTCTTC. Protein product: CASSLVETYNEQFF.

J is TRBJ1-2 and V is TRBV9, with a weak D call TRBD1 (6 bases). Trimming left V 2 bases short and J 0 bases short, with 14 bases between. The V gene's germline CDR1 is SGDLS and CDR2 YYNGEE. This CDR3 has 16 amino acids. The CDR3 sequence: CASSVTGTPTNYGYTF. The CDR3 DNA sequence: TGTGCCAGCAGCGTTACAGGGACGCCCACTAACTATGGCTACACCTTC.

This clone turned up a few times. The rearrangement uses TRBV5-1 and TRBJ2-3; maybe TRBD1 (6 bases). The CDR3 is 14 residues long. Germline values: CDR1 SGHRS, CDR2 YFSETQ. V lost 3 bases to trimming and J lost 3 bases, with 11 bases between them. The CDR3 bases are TGCGCCAGCAGCTGGGGACAAGAAACAGATACGCAGTATTTT. It yields the protein CASSWGQETDTQYF.

This clone was detected only a few times. The CDR3 coding sequence is TGCAGCGTTGGATCTAGCGTGTACAATGAGCAGTTCTTC. Protein: CSVGSSVYNEQFF. The J gene is TRBJ2-1, the V gene TRBV29-1; TRBD2 is a possible D gene (6 bases). The CDR3 is 13 amino acids. Germline V CDR1 and CDR2: SQVTM, ANQGSEA. Trimming removed 4 bases from V and 4 bases from J, with 11 bases in between.

The sample holds a few counts of this clone. The chain has TRBV9 and TRBJ2-5; 12 nucleotides agree with TRBD1. This CDR3 spans 16 amino acids. The V gene end was trimmed by 0 bases and the J gene end by 4 bases; junction bases not matched to a gene: 4. The germline CDR1 and CDR2 sequences are SGDLS and YYNGEE. CDR3 nucleotide sequence: TGTGCCAGCAGCGTAGCGGGACAGGGGGCGGGAGAGACCCAGTACTTC. Translating gives CASSVAGQGAGETQYF.

Comments on this clone: This specimen includes other DNA sequences encoding the same CDR3. The CDR3 DNA reads as TGTGCCAGCTCACCCAGAAACACTGAAGCTTTCTTT. It is translated as CASSPRNTEAFF. The V and J genes are TRBV18 and TRBJ1-1; D call uncertain. V lost 3 bases, J lost 2 bases, and 4 bases lay in between. The CDR3 has 12 amino acids. Germline CDR1 and CDR2: KGHSH and LQKENI.

Only a few counts were recorded for this clone. The chain recombines TRBV5-1 with TRBJ2-1, with 11 bases aligning to TRBD2. Germline V gives CDR1 SGHRS, CDR2 YFSETQ. This CDR3 contains 14 residues. J lost 11 bases, V lost 0 bases, and 4 bases had no gene match. The CDR3 is CASSLGGLAEKQFF. CDR3 DNA sequence: TGCGCCAGCAGCTTGGGGGGACTAGCGGAAAAGCAGTTCTTC.

This clone has only a few counts. V gene TRBV9 combines with J gene TRBJ1-1; no clear D. The ends were cut back, 1 base at V and 4 bases at J, with 11 bases in the middle. The CDR3 extends over 14 amino acids. In germline, CDR1 is SGDLS, CDR2 YYNGEE. The CDR3 loop is CASSVSPESTEAFF. In DNA form, the CDR3 reads TGTGCCAGCAGCGTAAGTCCAGAATCCACTGAAGCTTTCTTT.

The chain links TRBV7-2 to TRBJ2-7; no definite D call. The CDR3 covers 15 residues. Germline V lookup: CDR1 SGHTA, CDR2 FQGNSA. The V end was cut by 2 bases, the J end by 2 bases, with 13 bases between. The CDR3 here is CASSLRRSSPYEQYF. CDR3 coding DNA: TGTGCCAGCAGCTTACGTCGCTCAAGCCCCTACGAGCAGTACTTC.

Only a few counts were recorded for this clone. The chain joins TRBV7-9 to TRBJ1-1, with D uncertain. From germline, CDR1 is SEHNR and CDR2 FQNEAQ (reference sequence). The germline V and J ends were trimmed by 4 bases and 1 base, with 10 bases remaining between them. This CDR3 contains 14 residues. CDR3 sequence (DNA): TGTGCCAGCAGCTCAAATACAGAGAACACTGAAGCTTTCTTT. Its protein product is CASSSNTENTEAFF. The complete variable domain, with remaining parts taken from reference TRBV7-9 and TRBJ1-1, reads DTGVSQNPRHKITKRGQNVTFRCDPISEHNRLYWYRQTLGQGPEFLTYFQNEAQLEKSRLLSDRFSAERPKGSFSTLEIQRTEQGDSAMYLCASSSNTENTEAFFGQGTRLTVV.

The rearrangement joins TRBV18 to TRBJ2-2; D is ambiguous. The CDR3 extends over 12 amino acids. The germline V and J ends were trimmed by 3 bases and 4 bases, with 3 bases remaining between them. The germline V gene has CDR1 KGHSH and CDR2 LQKENI. CDR3 in amino acids: CASSPLTGELFF. Here the CDR3 DNA reads TGTGCCAGCTCACCCCTCACCGGGGAGCTGTTTTTT.

The chain carries TRBV6-1 and TRBJ2-7; 7 positions agree with TRBD1. The germline V gene has CDR1 MNHNS and CDR2 SASEGT. This CDR3 region has 12 residues. Trimming at V came to 11 bases and at J to 3 bases, leaving 7 bases not matched to a gene. Written as DNA, the CDR3 is TGTGCCTGCGACAGGGACCTCTACGAGCAGTACTTC. This encodes CACDRDLYEQYF.

The chain joins TRBV30 to TRBJ1-1; D perhaps matches TRBD1 (6 bases). CDR3 length: 14 amino acids. Per germline, CDR1 GTSNPN and CDR2 SVGIG (reference sequence). The ends were cut back, 0 bases at V and 1 base at J, with 9 bases in the middle. The DNA for the CDR3 is TGTGCCTGGAGTGTCACGGACAGGAACACTGAAGCTTTCTTT. As protein: CAWSVTDRNTEAFF.

The J gene is TRBJ2-5, the V gene TRBV19; 10 bases agree with TRBD2. Unmatched junction bases numbered 10, after V lost 5 bases and J lost 1 base. The germline V gene has CDR1 LNHDA and CDR2 SQIVND (reference sequence). The CDR3 covers 17 residues. The CDR3 coding sequence is TGTGCCAGTAGTCCCGGGAGAAGCGGGGGGGTCCAAGAGACCCAGTACTTC. Translating gives CASSPGRSGGVQETQYF.

The chain is built from TRBV13 and TRBJ1-1; no firm D call. In germline, CDR1 is PRHDT, CDR2 FYEKMQ (reference sequence). This CDR3 region has 13 residues. Between the trimmed V and J ends, which lost 5 bases and 0 bases, there was a span of 7 bases. The CDR3, as DNA: TGTGCCAGCAGCGAGATTGTGAACACTGAAGCTTTCTTT. Translated: CASSEIVNTEAFF.

The V and J genes are TRBV30 and TRBJ1-1; D is possibly TRBD1 (6 bases). Germline CDR1 is GTSNPN and CDR2 is SVGIG (reference sequence). Trimming shortened V by 5 bases and J by 6 bases, and 19 bases separated the two germline ends. The CDR3 is 14 amino acids. CDR3 DNA sequence: TGTGCCTGGTTCAAATTCAACGCAGGGGCTGAAGCTTTCTTT. Translated, it gives CAWFKFNAGAEAFF.

The chain employs TRBV7-9 and TRBJ2-3; D possibly corresponds to TRBD1 (5 bases). The CDR3 is 15 amino acids. Per germline, CDR1 SEHNR and CDR2 FQNEAQ (reference sequence). With 4 bases removed from V and 6 bases from J, the gap between germline ends came to 17 bases. The CDR3 DNA is TGTGCCAGCAGCTCCTCAGGGCGCGCAGTGGATACGCAGTATTTT. Encoded protein: CASSSSGRAVDTQYF.

The rearrangement uses TRBV29-1 and TRBJ2-1; 7 nucleotides match TRBD1. Per the germline V gene, CDR1 is SQVTM and CDR2 is ANQGSEA. The V segment lost 4 bases and the J segment 2 bases; nucleotides outside the gene matches: 8. The CDR3 contains 15 residues. CDR3 protein: CSVVGVGTAYNEQFF. For the CDR3, the DNA is TGCAGCGTTGTGGGGGTGGGGACAGCCTACAATGAGCAGTTCTTC.

The gene calls are TRBV6-6 and TRBJ2-3; tentative D call: TRBD1 (6 bases). The CDR3 is 15 amino acids. V gave up 6 bases and J gave up 0 bases, with 13 bases separating them. CDR1 and CDR2 (germline): MNHNY, SVGAGI (reference sequence). CDR3 bases: TGTGCCAGCAGCCTATCACAGGGTAGCACAGATACGCAGTATTTT. This encodes CASSLSQGSTDTQYF.

The chain carries TRBV13 and TRBJ2-1; 8 bases are shared with TRBD1. The ends lost 5 bases at V and 7 bases at J; junction bases unmatched: 10. CDR1 is PRHDT, CDR2 FYEKMQ, per germline (reference sequence). The CDR3 covers 15 residues. DNA for the CDR3: TGTGCCAGCAGCCCCAAGGGGACAGGCCGAAATGAGCAGTTCTTC. It translates to CASSPKGTGRNEQFF.

Comments on this clone: One end of the junction is discordant with germline, which a read error may explain. This specimen includes other DNA sequences encoding the same CDR3. The chain has TRBV5-4 and TRBJ2-7, with 13 bases identical to TRBD2. The germline CDR1 and CDR2 sequences are SGHNT and YYREEE (reference sequence). This CDR3 comprises 15 residues. CDR3 amino acids: CASSLGLAGRYEQYF. The CDR3 DNA follows: TGTGCCAGCAGTTTGGGACTAGCGGGAAGATACGAGCAGTACTTC.